This TCR beta chain emerged from a study of T-cell reconstitution after alpha-beta-depleted transplantation in children. Construction of the TCRbeta library involved unique molecular identifiers. TCRdb used MiXCR to reprocess the PCR reads, holding one entry per CDR3 protein. The data contain hundreds of thousands of distinct CDR3 sequences, about an eighth of them seen just once; the ten biggest clones take up 0.79%. CDR1 SGHRS and CDR2 YFSETQ come from the germline V gene. The CDR3 runs 14 residues. Trimming cost V 5 bases and J 6 bases; bases outside gene matches: 10. Findings and caveats of the study: Where some patients showed high TCRbeta diversity at day 60, it came from recipient T cells and thymic progenitors that had survived. It was reported that alpha-beta T cells came from several hundred expanded graft clones (about two months after transplant).

This clonotype was detected only a few times. What it binds is unknown. The receptor was isolated from a girl between 2 and 10 years old with congenital amegakaryocytic thrombocytopenia, due to receive a stem cell transplant. The sequencing here drew on PBMCs, taken before TCRalphabeta/CD19-depleted stem cell transplant. The V call is TRBV5-1, the J call TRBJ2-7; 8 bases fit TRBD2. The CDR3 sequence is CASSLQRESVEQYF. The CDR3, as DNA: TGCGCCAGCAGTCTCCAGCGGGAGTCGGTCGAGCAGTACTTC.